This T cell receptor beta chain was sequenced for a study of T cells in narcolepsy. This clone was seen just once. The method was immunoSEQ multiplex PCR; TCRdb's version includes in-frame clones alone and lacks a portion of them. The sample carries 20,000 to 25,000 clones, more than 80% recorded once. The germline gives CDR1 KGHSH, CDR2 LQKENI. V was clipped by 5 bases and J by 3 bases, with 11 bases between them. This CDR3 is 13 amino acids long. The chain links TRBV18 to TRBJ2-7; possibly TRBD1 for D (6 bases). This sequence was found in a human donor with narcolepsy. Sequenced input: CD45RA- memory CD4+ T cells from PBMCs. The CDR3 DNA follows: TGTGCCAGCTCAATAGACAGGAACTACGAGCAGTACTTC. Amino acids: CASSIDRNYEQYF.